This T cell receptor beta chain was retrieved from a study of CDR3 diversity in severe acne. V trimming: 3 bases; J trimming: 2 bases; junction bases outside the gene matches: 5. The CDR3 has 14 residues. CDR1 DFQATT and CDR2 SNEGSKA come from the germline V gene (reference sequence). TCRdb re-derived calls from the PCR reads in MiXCR, one entry per CDR3 protein. The sample lists 65,000 to 95,000 distinct CDR3 sequences; under 65% were seen once. This sequence joins TRBV20-1 and TRBJ2-7; 9 bases fit TRBD2. Sample: blood. The sequence derives from a male donor in good health, without acne. The chain's CDR3 is CSASWGLAPYEQYF. CDR3 DNA sequence: TGCAGTGCTAGCTGGGGACTAGCACCCTACGAGCAGTACTTC.